This entry lists 22 T cell receptor beta chains sequenced from one sample in a study of shared clonotypes between healthy human individuals. The method was immunoSEQ multiplex PCR; TCRdb's version includes in-frame clones alone and lacks a portion of them. The sample records about 480,000 clones, about 75% being singletons. The sequencing input was PBMCs. Source of these receptors: a woman aged 40-49 years in good health. Some clones in this sample may be carry-over from other donors' samples.

This chain links TRBV18 with TRBJ1-4; possibly TRBD1 for D (6 bases). CDR3 length equals 14 residues. From germline, CDR1 is KGHSH and CDR2 LQKENI. V lost 4 bases and J 0 bases, leaving 6 bases between the germline ends. DNA for the CDR3: TGTGCCAGCTCACGACAGGCAACTAATGAAAAACTGTTTTTT. This encodes CASSRQATNEKLFF.

This clone was recorded only once. The CDR3: CASSPLSDTQYF. CDR3 bases: TGTGCCAGCAGCCCCCTTTCAGATACGCAGTATTTT. This chain links TRBV7-7 with TRBJ2-3; D is ambiguous. CDR1 SSHAT and CDR2 FNYEAQ come from the germline V gene (reference sequence). The germline V and J ends were trimmed by 5 bases and 4 bases, with 7 bases remaining between them. The CDR3 is made up of 12 amino acids.

The chain links TRBV30 to TRBJ2-1; D ambiguous. CDR1 and CDR2 (germline): GTSNPN, SVGIG (reference sequence). This CDR3 contains 13 residues. Between the trimmed V and J ends, which lost 2 bases and 4 bases, there was a span of 9 bases. The CDR3 sequence is CAWSSATYNEQFF. CDR3 in DNA: TGTGCCTGGAGTTCAGCTACATACAATGAGCAGTTCTTC. The full variable domain, rest sourced from reference TRBV30 and TRBJ2-1, is SQTIHQWPATLVQPVGSPLSLECTVEGTSNPNLYWYRQAAGRGLQLLFYSVGIGQISSEVPQNLSASRPQDRQFILSSKKLLLSDSGFYLCAWSSATYNEQFFGPGTRLTVL.

The rearrangement uses TRBV5-1 and TRBJ1-1, with 8 bases aligning to TRBD1. Per the germline V gene, CDR1 is SGHRS and CDR2 is YFSETQ. The V and J ends lost 0 bases and 0 bases, in that order; junction bases with no gene match: 1. CDR3 length: 15 amino acids. Written as DNA, the CDR3 is TGCGCCAGCAGCTTGGAGGGACAGGTGAACACTGAAGCTTTCTTT. Its translation is CASSLEGQVNTEAFF.

The J gene is TRBJ2-3, the V gene TRBV7-2; 8 positions agree with TRBD2. V shed 6 bases, J shed 4 bases, and the junction held 9 bases outside the gene matches. The germline V gene encodes CDR1 SGHTA and CDR2 FQGNSA. The CDR3 covers 15 residues. The CDR3 loop reads CASRKPGLGPDTQYF. In DNA form, the CDR3 reads TGTGCCAGCAGAAAGCCGGGACTAGGCCCAGATACGCAGTATTTT.

The CDR3: CASKTGIKTGELFF. In DNA, the CDR3 is TGTGCCTCGAAGACAGGGATTAAAACCGGGGAGCTGTTTTTT. The chain carries TRBV15 and TRBJ2-2; 7 bases agree with TRBD1. The CDR3 runs 14 residues. V was pared by 11 bases and J by 5 bases, with 11 bases of the junction left unmatched. Per germline, CDR1 LNHNV and CDR2 YYDKDF (reference sequence).

This chain uses TRBV4-2 with TRBJ1-5; D might be TRBD1 (5 bases). The CDR3 is 14 residues long. Trimming stripped 1 base from V and 5 bases from J, with 9 bases between. Germline CDR1 reads LGHNA; CDR2 reads YNFKEQ. The CDR3 loop is CASSQGQRDQPQHF. CDR3 coding DNA: TGTGCCAGCAGCCAAGGACAGAGGGATCAGCCCCAGCATTTT.

This sequence joins TRBV7-3 and TRBJ2-1; D is possibly TRBD1 or TRBD2 (6 bases each). The CDR3 totals 12 residues. Per germline, CDR1 SGHTA and CDR2 FQGTGA. Trimming removed 3 bases from V and 9 bases from J, with 9 bases in between. The CDR3 sequence: CASSFGGGEQFF. The CDR3 DNA is TGTGCCAGCAGCTTTGGAGGGGGTGAGCAGTTCTTC. The full variable domain, rest sourced from reference TRBV7-3 and TRBJ2-1, is GAGVSQTPSNKVTEKGKYVELRCDPISGHTALYWYRQSLGQGPEFLIYFQGTGAADDSGLPNDRFFAVRPEGSVSTLKIQRTERGDSAVYLCASSFGGGEQFFGPGTRLTVL.

The rearrangement joins TRBV28 to TRBJ1-4; TRBD1 agrees at 8 bases. The CDR3 runs 14 residues. The J segment lost 8 bases and the V segment lost 6 bases, leaving 8 bases of the junction unmatched. Germline values: CDR1 MDHEN, CDR2 SYDVKM. CDR3 nucleotide sequence: TGTGCCAGCAGGGAGCAGGGGGCCCGGGAAAAACTGTTTTTT. Its protein product is CASREQGAREKLFF.

CDR3 sequence reads: CAWSRRGFATNEKLFF. In DNA form, the CDR3 reads TGTGCCTGGAGCCGACGGGGGTTTGCAACTAATGAAAAACTGTTTTTT. The chain combines TRBV30 with TRBJ1-4; a possible D gene is TRBD1 (5 bases). Germline CDR1 reads GTSNPN; CDR2 reads SVGIG (reference sequence). The CDR3 is 16 residues long. Trimming pared 3 bases from V and 0 bases from J, leaving 14 bases between.

V gene TRBV28 combines with J gene TRBJ2-7; 7 nucleotides agree with TRBD2. This CDR3 contains 14 residues. Germline V gene sequence: CDR1 MDHEN, CDR2 SYDVKM. With V trimmed by 7 bases and J by 4 bases, 10 bases remained unmatched. The CDR3 is CASNPGGALYEQYF. The DNA for the CDR3 is TGTGCCAGCAACCCGGGGGGAGCGTTGTACGAGCAGTACTTC.

The chain links TRBV7-2 to TRBJ1-1; a weak D match, TRBD1 (6 bases). The CDR3 has 13 residues. The germline V and J ends were trimmed by 10 bases and 0 bases, with 12 bases remaining between them. Germline loops: CDR1 SGHTA, CDR2 FQGNSA. CDR3 region: CATGTPMNTEAFF. The CDR3 DNA reads as TGTGCCACCGGGACACCTATGAACACTGAAGCTTTCTTT.

This clone was found once. The V gene is TRBV7-2, the J gene TRBJ2-5, with D possibly matching TRBD2 (6 bases). V was clipped by 6 bases and J by 5 bases, with 13 bases between them. Germline V gives CDR1 SGHTA, CDR2 FQGNSA. This CDR3 spans 13 amino acids. The CDR3 DNA is TGTGCCAGCAGTGAGAGTGGGGGGGAGACCCAGTACTTC. This translates into CASSESGGETQYF. Filled out from reference TRBV7-2 and TRBJ2-5, the complete variable domain reads GAGVSQSPSNKVTEKGKDVELRCDPISGHTALYWYRQSLGQGLEFLIYFQGNSAPDKSGLPSDRFSAERTGGSVSTLTIQRTQQEDSAVYLCASSESGGETQYFGPGTRLLVL.

The J gene is TRBJ2-1, the V gene TRBV19; possible D gene TRBD2, 5 bases. Trimming left V 3 bases short and J 2 bases short, with 8 bases between. The CDR3 covers 14 residues. Germline values: CDR1 LNHDA, CDR2 SQIVND (reference sequence). The DNA of the CDR3 is TGTGCCAGTAGTATGAGCGGTCCCTACAATGAGCAGTTCTTC. It is translated as CASSMSGPYNEQFF.

V gene TRBV19 combines with J gene TRBJ2-1; D may be TRBD2 (6 bases). The CDR3 contains 15 residues. Germline CDR1 reads LNHDA; CDR2 reads SQIVND (reference sequence). With 6 bases removed from V and 3 bases from J, the gap between germline ends came to 15 bases. CDR3 loop: CASSMGDSVYNEQFF. The CDR3 region has the DNA TGTGCCAGTAGCATGGGGGACTCCGTCTACAATGAGCAGTTCTTC. The entire variable domain, with the rest obtained from reference TRBV19 and TRBJ2-1, is as follows: DGGITQSPKYLFRKEGQNVTLSCEQNLNHDAMYWYRQDPGQGLRLIYYSQIVNDFQKGDIAEGYSVSREKKESFPLTVTSAQKNPTAFYLCASSMGDSVYNEQFFGPGTRLTVL.

A note on this clone: A far more abundant clone sits one base away, making this likely a read error. J is TRBJ2-7 and V is TRBV7-9, with D unclear. V was trimmed by 6 bases and J by 0 bases, leaving 3 bases between them. This CDR3 region has 11 residues. The germline V gene has CDR1 SEHNR and CDR2 FQNEAQ (reference sequence). CDR3 residues: CASRNSYEQYF. The CDR3 DNA follows: TGTGCCAGCAGGAACTCCTACGAGCAGTACTTC.

This chain connects TRBV2 to TRBJ2-3; unclear D gene. Germline assignment: CDR1 SNHLY and CDR2 FYNNEI. The CDR3 runs 15 residues. The germline V and J ends were trimmed by 7 bases and 1 base, with 15 bases remaining between them. DNA for the CDR3: TGTGCCAGCAACTTCCTTGGCGGAGGCACAGATACGCAGTATTTT. Translated, it gives CASNFLGGGTDTQYF.

This clone was observed a few times. V usage is TRBV28 and J usage is TRBJ2-3; D might be TRBD1 or TRBD2, each matching 5 bases. The germline CDR1 and CDR2 sequences are MDHEN and SYDVKM. The length of the CDR3 is 15 residues. V lost 4 bases and J lost 0, with 11 bases in between. CDR3 loop: CASSYRDGSTDTQYF. CDR3 DNA sequence: TGTGCCAGCAGTTACCGGGACGGTAGCACAGATACGCAGTATTTT.

J is TRBJ2-7 and V is TRBV15; D unclear. The CDR3 extends over 12 amino acids. V lost 4 bases to trimming and J lost 6 bases, with 10 bases between them. CDR1 and CDR2 (germline): LNHNV, YYDKDF (reference sequence). The CDR3 loop is CATSIVRGEQYF. CDR3 DNA: TGTGCCACCAGCATCGTCAGAGGCGAGCAGTACTTC.

This sequence joins TRBV7-9 and TRBJ1-1, with D hard to call. V was clipped by 5 bases and J by 0 bases, with 13 bases between them. The CDR3 is 15 residues long. The germline V gene encodes CDR1 SEHNR and CDR2 FQNEAQ (reference sequence). In nucleotides, the CDR3 is TGTGCCAGCAGCGTCGGAGACGGCATGAACACTGAAGCTTTCTTT. Amino acids: CASSVGDGMNTEAFF.

This clone was seen just once. This sequence is one base from a far larger clone and is likely a read error. J is TRBJ2-7 and V is TRBV10-3; 8 positions agree with TRBD1. Trimming took 4 bases from V and 2 from J; bases not matched to a gene: 10. Germline loops: CDR1 ENHRY, CDR2 SYGVKD. The CDR3 runs to 16 residues. The CDR3: CAISAGQGAVTYEQYF. Written as DNA, the CDR3 is TGTGCCATCAGTGCGGGTCAGGGGGCCGTAACCTACGAGCAGTACTTC.

This clone was found a few times. V usage is TRBV28 and J usage is TRBJ2-3; D gene uncertain. The CDR3 contains 14 residues. The V gene's germline CDR1 is MDHEN and CDR2 SYDVKM. Between the trimmed V and J ends, which lost 6 bases and 3 bases, there was a span of 13 bases. The CDR3 DNA is TGTGCCAGCAGCCTACTGCTGGATACAGATACGCAGTATTTT. Its protein product is CASSLLLDTDTQYF.